This T cell receptor beta chain derives from a study of T cells in Graves' hyperthyroidism and ophthalmopathy (dated by TCRdb to the late 2010s). Regarding the complete study: Peripheral blood was collected at initial diagnosis, before any treatment. According to the paper, TCR Vbeta CDR3 sequencing was carried out on about 140 peripheral blood samples, which came from some 41 ophthalmopathy, around 75 hyperthyroidism and roughly 17 progressor patients. The 75 to 100 discovery patients were divided at random into training and test sets in a 7:3 ratio. To identify TCR V-J signatures that set the groups apart, the researchers used a discovery cohort of 100 patients, made up of under 50 with Graves' ophthalmopathy and some 55 with stable Graves' hyperthyroidism. Following sampling, methimazole starting at 30 mg daily was given to hyperthyroidism patients, and high-dose intravenous methylprednisolone was given to ophthalmopathy patients. Thyroid tissue and blood T-cell repertoires from several Graves' hyperthyroidism patients were also compared in the study. An independent validation cohort of under 20 hyperthyroidism patients and approximately 15 patients who later progressed to ophthalmopathy tested prospective prediction of ophthalmopathy. The investigation overall reported the following: A model built on a 13 V-J signature distinguished ophthalmopathy from stable hyperthyroidism, reaching around 90% sensitivity and 81.08% specificity in cross-validation and 80%/75% in testing. Sample size was not statistically predetermined, and investigators were not blinded to group allocation. In validation, the model predicted progression to ophthalmopathy a median of roughly six months before onset, with roughly 68% sensitivity and 72.22% specificity. Blood samples also contained most of the expanded thyroid clonotypes (frequency above 0.001), which suggests that blood repertoires may reflect thyroid immune responses.

Reading the germline V gene gives CDR1 SNHLY and CDR2 FYNNEI. Inclusive of the bounding cysteine and phenylalanine, the CDR3 is 14 residues long. Only the CDR3 DNA stays, 42 bases, in frame from base 1. V drops 7 bases and J drops 5 bases, leaving 15 bases in between. Ophthalmopathy patients had moderately to severely active disease, Clinical Activity Score of at least 3, NOSPECS grade of at least 4, and duration under 3 months. The study excluded patients with uncontrolled infections, other autoimmune diseases, pregnancy or lactation. Diagnoses were based on clinical symptoms, serum thyroxine and TRAb, thyroid ultrasound and orbital computed tomography. Ficoll-Paque density gradient centrifugation was used to isolate PBMCs from approximately 10 ml of fresh peripheral blood. Trizol reagent was used to extract total RNA, and RNA quality was then checked on an Agilent 2100 Bioanalyzer. This clonotype was picked up many times. Its antigen target is currently unknown. Base qualities are not provided; no much larger clone lies one nucleotide away.

The TCR beta CDR3 regions were amplified from the RNA transcripts. The first round of RT-PCR for the TCR CDR3 was performed with the HTBI primer set and the Qiagen OneStep RT-PCR kit. Libraries were constructed in a second round of multiplex PCR, after which size selection and purification were performed. The libraries were sequenced on an Illumina HiSeq2000 using paired-end 100 bp reads. For the original study's pipeline: SOAPnuke was used to process the raw data, throwing out any read that contained adapters or uncalled bases, had a mean Phred below 15, or lacked an exact constant-primer or identifier match. COPE v1.2.5 was used to merge high-quality paired reads, and clonotypes were defined as unique nucleotide sequences. MiTCR v1.1 was used to align the clonotypes against IMGT TRBV, TRBD and TRBJ reference segments. The analysis was restricted to V-J combinations with a frequency above 0.0001, which together covered about 99% of the repertoires. The TCS score was defined as the ratio of F50 (clonal expansion) to E x V (chaos), calculated using BLOSUM62-based TCRdist between CDR3 peptides within each V-J. Welch's t-statistics and random forest reduced around 550 V-J features to 13, which were used in a naive Bayes classifier (R e1071). TCRdb reran the public reads through fastp at Q25 and MiXCR, keeping productive beta chains. Entries are consolidated by CDR3 protein sequence, retaining the most common genes and DNA. For this entry, the V and J calls and clone size follow TCRdb and not the study's own pipeline. This sample comprises 250,000 to 400,000 distinct CDR3 sequences, about an eighth of them detected only once. The ten largest clones take up about 37% of the sample.

Input material: blood. The clonotype originates from a woman in her forties with Graves' ophthalmopathy. The chain employs TRBV2 and TRBJ1-5; the D gene identity is not certain. Here is the DNA: TGTGCCAGCACAGAGGTCCAAGGGTATCAGCCCCAGCATTTT. Translated, it reads CASTEVQGYQPQHF.